This TCR beta chain is from a study of blood T cell repertoires in COVID-19. Method: immunoSEQ multiplex PCR; TCRdb's copy keeps in-frame clones and lacks some. Found here are over 35,000 clones, 86% of them singletons; the top ten hold 7.5% to 10%. The CDR3 spans 18 residues. Trimming stripped 5 bases from V and 3 bases from J, with 23 bases between. Germline CDR1 MGHDK, CDR2 SYGVNS. Source material: peripheral blood. J is TRBJ2-1 and V is TRBV25-1; D is possibly TRBD2 (5 bases). This sequence originates from a man aged 60 to 69 with active COVID-19. CDR3 loop: CASSSASPNSGIYNEQFF. CDR3 nucleotides: TGTGCCAGCAGTTCGGCAAGCCCCAACTCCGGGATCTACAATGAGCAGTTCTTC.